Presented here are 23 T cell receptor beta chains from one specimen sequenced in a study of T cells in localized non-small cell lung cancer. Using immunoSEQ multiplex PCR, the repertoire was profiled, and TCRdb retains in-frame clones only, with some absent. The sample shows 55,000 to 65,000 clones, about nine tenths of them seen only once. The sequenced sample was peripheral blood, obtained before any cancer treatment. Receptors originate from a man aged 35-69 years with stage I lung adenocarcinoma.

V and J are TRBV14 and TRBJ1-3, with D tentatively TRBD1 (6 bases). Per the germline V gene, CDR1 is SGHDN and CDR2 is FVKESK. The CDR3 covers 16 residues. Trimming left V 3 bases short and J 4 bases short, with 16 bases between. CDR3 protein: CASSQYRQDLGNTIYF. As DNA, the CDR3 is TGTGCCAGCAGCCAGTACCGACAGGACCTGGGAAACACCATATATTTT.

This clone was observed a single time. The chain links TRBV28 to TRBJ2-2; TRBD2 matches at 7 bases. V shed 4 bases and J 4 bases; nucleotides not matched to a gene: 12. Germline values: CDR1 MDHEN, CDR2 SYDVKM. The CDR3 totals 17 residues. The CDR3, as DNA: TGTGCCAGCAGTTCGCCCTTCGTAGCGGGCCGCACCGGGGAGCTGTTTTTT. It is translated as CASSSPFVAGRTGELFF.

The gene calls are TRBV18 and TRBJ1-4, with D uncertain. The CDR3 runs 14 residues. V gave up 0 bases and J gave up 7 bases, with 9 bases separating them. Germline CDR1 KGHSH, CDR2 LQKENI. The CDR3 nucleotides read TGTGCCAGCTCACCACCATCGGGTCGTGAAAAACTGTTTTTT. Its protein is CASSPPSGREKLFF. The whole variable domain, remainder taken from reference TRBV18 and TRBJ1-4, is NAGVMQNPRHLVRRRGQEARLRCSPMKGHSHVYWYRQLPEEGLKFMVYLQKENIIDESGMPKERFSAEFPKEGPSILRIQQVVRGDSAAYFCASSPPSGREKLFFGSGTQLSVL.

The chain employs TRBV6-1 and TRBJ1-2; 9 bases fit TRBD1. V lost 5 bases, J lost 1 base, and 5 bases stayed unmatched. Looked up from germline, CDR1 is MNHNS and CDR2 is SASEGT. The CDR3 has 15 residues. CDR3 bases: TGTGCCAGCAGTTCCGGGACAGGGAGTAACTATGGCTACACCTTC. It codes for CASSSGTGSNYGYTF.

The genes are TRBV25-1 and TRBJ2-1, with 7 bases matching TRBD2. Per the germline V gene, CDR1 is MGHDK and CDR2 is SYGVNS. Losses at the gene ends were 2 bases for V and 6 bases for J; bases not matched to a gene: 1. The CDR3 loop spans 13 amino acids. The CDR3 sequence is CASSESGANEQFF. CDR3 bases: TGTGCCAGCAGTGAAAGCGGGGCCAATGAGCAGTTCTTC.

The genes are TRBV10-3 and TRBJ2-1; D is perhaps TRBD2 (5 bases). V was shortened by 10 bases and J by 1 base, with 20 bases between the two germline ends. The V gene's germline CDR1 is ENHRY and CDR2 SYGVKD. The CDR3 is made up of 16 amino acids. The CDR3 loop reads CATGNALSGSYNEQFF. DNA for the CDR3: TGTGCCACCGGTAATGCTTTATCGGGGTCCTACAATGAGCAGTTCTTC.

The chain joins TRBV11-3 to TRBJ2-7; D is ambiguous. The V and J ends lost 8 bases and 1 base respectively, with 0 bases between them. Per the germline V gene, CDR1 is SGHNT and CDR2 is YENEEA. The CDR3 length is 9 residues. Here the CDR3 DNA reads TGTGCCAGCTCCTACGAGCAGTACTTC. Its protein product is CASSYEQYF.

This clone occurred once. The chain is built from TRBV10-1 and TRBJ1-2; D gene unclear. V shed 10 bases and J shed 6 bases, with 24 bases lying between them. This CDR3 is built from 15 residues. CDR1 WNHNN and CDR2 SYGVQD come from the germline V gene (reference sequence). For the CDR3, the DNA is TGCGCCACCCCCCGGAAGTCCCGGAGAGGGCATGGCTACACCTTC. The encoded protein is CATPRKSRRGHGYTF.

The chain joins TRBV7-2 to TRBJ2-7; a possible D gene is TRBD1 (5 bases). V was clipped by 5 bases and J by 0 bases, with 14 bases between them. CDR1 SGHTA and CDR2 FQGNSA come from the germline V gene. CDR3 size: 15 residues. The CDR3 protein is CASSPIGEPSYEQYF. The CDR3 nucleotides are TGTGCCAGCAGCCCCATAGGGGAACCCTCCTACGAGCAGTACTTC. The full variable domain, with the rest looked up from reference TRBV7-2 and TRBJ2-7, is GAGVSQSPSNKVTEKGKDVELRCDPISGHTALYWYRQSLGQGLEFLIYFQGNSAPDKSGLPSDRFSAERTGGSVSTLTIQRTQQEDSAVYLCASSPIGEPSYEQYFGPGTRLTVT.

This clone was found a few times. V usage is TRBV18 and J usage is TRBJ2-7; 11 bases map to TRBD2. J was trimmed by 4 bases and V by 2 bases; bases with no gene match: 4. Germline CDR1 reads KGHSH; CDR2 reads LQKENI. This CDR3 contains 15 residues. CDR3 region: CASSPGSGRVYEQYF. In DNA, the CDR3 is TGTGCCAGCTCACCAGGTAGCGGGAGGGTTTACGAGCAGTACTTC.

The DNA of the CDR3 is TGTGCCAGCAGTTACCCCGGGACAGGGGGCAACGAGCAGTACTTC. Residues: CASSYPGTGGNEQYF. The chain employs TRBV28 and TRBJ2-7; TRBD1 matches at 12 bases. CDR1 is MDHEN and CDR2 is SYDVKM in the germline V gene. This CDR3 region has 15 residues. The V segment lost 4 bases and the J segment 5 bases; nucleotides outside the gene matches: 6.

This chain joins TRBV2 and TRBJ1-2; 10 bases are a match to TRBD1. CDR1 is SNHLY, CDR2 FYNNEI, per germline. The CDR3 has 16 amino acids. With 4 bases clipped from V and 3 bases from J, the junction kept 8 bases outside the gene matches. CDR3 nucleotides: TGTGCCAGCAGTGCTGCCGGGACAGGGGTATACTATGGCTACACCTTC. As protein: CASSAAGTGVYYGYTF.

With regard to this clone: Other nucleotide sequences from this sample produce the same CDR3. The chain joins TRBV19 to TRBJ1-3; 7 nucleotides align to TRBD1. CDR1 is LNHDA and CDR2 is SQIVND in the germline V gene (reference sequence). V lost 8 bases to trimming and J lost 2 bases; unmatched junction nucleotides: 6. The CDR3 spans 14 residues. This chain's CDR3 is CASSKGGAGNTIYF. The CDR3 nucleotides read TGTGCCAGTTCCAAAGGGGGCGCTGGAAACACCATATATTTT.

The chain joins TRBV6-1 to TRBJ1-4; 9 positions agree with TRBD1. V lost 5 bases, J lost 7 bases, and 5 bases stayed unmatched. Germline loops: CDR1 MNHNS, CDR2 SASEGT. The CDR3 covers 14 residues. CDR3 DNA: TGTGCCAGCAGTAACCGGGACAGGGTTGAAAAACTGTTTTTT. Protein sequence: CASSNRDRVEKLFF.

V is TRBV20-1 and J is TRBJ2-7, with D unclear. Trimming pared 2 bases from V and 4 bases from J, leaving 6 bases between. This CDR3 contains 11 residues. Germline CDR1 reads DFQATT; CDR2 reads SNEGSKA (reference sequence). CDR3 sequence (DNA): TGCAGTGCTAGACCGGTTTACGAGCAGTACTTC. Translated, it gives CSARPVYEQYF.

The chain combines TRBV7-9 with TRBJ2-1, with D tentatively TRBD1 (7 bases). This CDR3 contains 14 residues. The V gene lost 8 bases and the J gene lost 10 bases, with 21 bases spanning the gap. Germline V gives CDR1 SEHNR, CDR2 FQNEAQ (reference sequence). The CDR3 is CASPAETGRFEQFF. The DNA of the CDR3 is TGTGCCAGCCCCGCGGAGACAGGGAGGTTCGAGCAGTTCTTC.

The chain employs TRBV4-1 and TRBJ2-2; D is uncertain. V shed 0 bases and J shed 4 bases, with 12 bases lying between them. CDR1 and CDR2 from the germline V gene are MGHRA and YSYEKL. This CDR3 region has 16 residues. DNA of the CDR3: TGCGCCAGCAGCCAAGAACCGGGTCGCACCACCGGGGAGCTGTTTTTT. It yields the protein CASSQEPGRTTGELFF.

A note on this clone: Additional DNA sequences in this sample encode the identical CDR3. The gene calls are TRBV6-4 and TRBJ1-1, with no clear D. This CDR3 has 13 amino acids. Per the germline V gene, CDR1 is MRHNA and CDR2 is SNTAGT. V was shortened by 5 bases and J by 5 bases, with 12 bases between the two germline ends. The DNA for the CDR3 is TGTGCCAGCAGTTCCGGGCCCGCTACTGAAGCTTTCTTT. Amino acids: CASSSGPATEAFF.

CDR3 amino acids: CATSNYMAEAFF. The DNA for the CDR3 is TGTGCCACCAGCAATTATATGGCTGAAGCTTTCTTT. This chain links TRBV15 with TRBJ1-1; D is unresolved. This CDR3 is built from 12 residues. The germline V gene encodes CDR1 LNHNV and CDR2 YYDKDF (reference sequence). V was cut by 4 bases and J by 6 bases, with 9 bases left in between.

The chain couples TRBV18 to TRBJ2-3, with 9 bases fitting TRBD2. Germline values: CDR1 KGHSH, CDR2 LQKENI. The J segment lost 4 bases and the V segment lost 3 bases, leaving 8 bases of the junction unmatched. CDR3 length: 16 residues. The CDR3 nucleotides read TGTGCCAGCTCACCGCTAGGCGGGAGGGTCTCAGATACGCAGTATTTT. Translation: CASSPLGGRVSDTQYF.

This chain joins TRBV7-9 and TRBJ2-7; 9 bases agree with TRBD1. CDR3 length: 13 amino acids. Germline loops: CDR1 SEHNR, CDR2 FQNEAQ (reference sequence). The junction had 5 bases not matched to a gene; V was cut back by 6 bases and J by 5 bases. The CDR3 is CASRYGQGNEQYF. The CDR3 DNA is TGTGCCAGCAGGTATGGACAGGGGAACGAGCAGTACTTC.

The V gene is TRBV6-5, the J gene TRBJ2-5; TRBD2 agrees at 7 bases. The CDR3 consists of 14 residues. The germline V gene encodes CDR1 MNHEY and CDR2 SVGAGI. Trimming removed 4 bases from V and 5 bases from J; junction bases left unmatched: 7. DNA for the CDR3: TGTGCCAGCAGTTGGGGGAGGGGAGCGGAGACCCAGTACTTC. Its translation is CASSWGRGAETQYF.

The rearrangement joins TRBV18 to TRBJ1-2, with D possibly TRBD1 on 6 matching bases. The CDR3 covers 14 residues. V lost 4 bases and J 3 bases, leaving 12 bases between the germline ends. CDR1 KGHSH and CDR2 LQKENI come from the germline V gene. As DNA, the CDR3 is TGTGCCAGCTCACACGGAAGGGGGGACTATGGCTACACCTTC. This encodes CASSHGRGDYGYTF.